A selection of T cell receptor beta chains follows, all from one sample in a study of PD-1 blockade in classical Hodgkin lymphoma. The assay was immunoSEQ multiplex PCR, and TCRdb's table has in-frame clones only and misses some. The data contain 25,000 to 35,000 clones, more than 85% of them singletons. Sequenced here: CD4+ T cells from blood, sampled before the fourth cycle of nivolumab. The receptors originated from a human donor with classical Hodgkin lymphoma. The CDR3 runs from the conserved cysteine through the conserved F or W. A D gene is named only where the DNA matches it firmly. Not every row has a clone size; where given, it reads once, few, many or a size class.

D gene	V gene	J gene	clone size	CDR3 DNA	CDR3 protein
NA	TRBV28	TRBJ2-7	NA	TGTGCCAGCAGTTTAAGGTGGAACTACGAGCAGTACTTC	CASSLRWNYEQYF
NA	TRBV27	TRBJ2-2	NA	TGTGCCAGCAGTTTATCGGGAGTCGACGCAGGGGAGCTGTTTTTT	CASSLSGVDAGELFF
NA	TRBV28	TRBJ1-1	NA	TGTGCCAGCAGTGAAGTTTTGGGGTTTAAGAACACTGAAGCTTTCTTT	CASSEVLGFKNTEAFF
TRBD1	TRBV7-9	TRBJ1-4	once	TGTGCCAGCAGCCAGGGACAGGGGGCGGAAAAACTGTTTTTT	CASSQGQGAEKLFF
NA	TRBV10-1	TRBJ2-6	NA	TGCGCCAGCAGTGAGTCGTTGGGTTCGGGGGCCAACGTCCTGACTTTC	CASSESLGSGANVLTF
TRBD1	TRBV11-2	TRBJ2-5	NA	TGTGCCAGCAGCTTAGATCTGACAGGGTTGAGAGAGACCCAGTACTTC	CASSLDLTGLRETQYF
TRBD1	TRBV28	TRBJ2-7	NA	TGTGCCGGAGGGACAGGGCCAACCTACGAGCAGTACTTC	CAGGTGPTYEQYF
NA	TRBV25-1	TRBJ2-4	NA	TGTGCCAGACTGGGGATTGTAGCCAAAAACATTCAGTACTTC	CARLGIVAKNIQYF
NA	TRBV28	TRBJ1-2	NA	TGTGCCAGCAGAACCGGGACTTTTGATGGCTACACCTTC	CASRTGTFDGYTF
NA	TRBV4-2	TRBJ1-2	NA	TGTGCCAGCAGCCAAGAGCACTATGGCTACACCTTC	CASSQEHYGYTF
NA	TRBV7-9	TRBJ1-6	NA	TGTGCCAGCAGCTTAGTGCAGCTTGTTTCACCCCTCCACTTT	CASSLVQLVSPLHF
NA	TRBV5-4	TRBJ1-4	NA	TGTGCCAGCAGCCCCTCAGGAGGAACAAATGAAAAACTGTTTTTT	CASSPSGGTNEKLFF
TRBD1	TRBV7-9	TRBJ1-6	few	TGTGCCAGCAGCTTAGCGGGACAGGGTAGGAATTCACCCCTCCACTTT	CASSLAGQGRNSPLHF
NA	TRBV7-2	TRBJ1-5	NA	TGTGCCAGCAGCTTAGACAGGGTTAGCAATCAGCCCCAGCATTTT	CASSLDRVSNQPQHF
TRBD1	TRBV5-1	TRBJ1-2	NA	TGCGCCAGCAGCAACTCGGGACAGAACTATGGCTACACCTTC	CASSNSGQNYGYTF
NA	TRBV2	TRBJ1-4	NA	TGTGCCAGCAGGCCCCGGTCAACTAATGAAAAACTGTTTTTT	CASRPRSTNEKLFF
TRBD1	TRBV19	TRBJ2-5	NA	TGTGCCAGTAGTAGCCGGGACAGAGACTTAGAGACCCAGTACTTC	CASSSRDRDLETQYF
TRBD2	TRBV30	TRBJ2-1	NA	TGTGCCTCCGCCCCGGGACTAGCGGGGAGCTCCTACAATGAGCAGTTCTTC	CASAPGLAGSSYNEQFF
NA	TRBV9	TRBJ2-1	NA	TGTGCCAGCAGCGTAGCTATATTAGCCCCCTACAATGAGCAGTTCTTC	CASSVAILAPYNEQFF
NA	TRBV28	TRBJ1-5	NA	TGTGCCAGCCGAATGGGCAATCAGCCCCAGCATTTT	CASRMGNQPQHF
TRBD2	TRBV14	TRBJ2-3	NA	TGTGCCAGCAGCCAGGGACTAGCGGGGGCCGATACGCAGTATTTT	CASSQGLAGADTQYF
NA	TRBV7-9	TRBJ2-1	NA	TGTGCCACCCGACGAAGCACCTACAATGAGCAGTTCTTC	CATRRSTYNEQFF
TRBD1	TRBV6-1	TRBJ1-1	NA	TGTGCCAGCAGTGGGGCCGGGACAGGGCGCCCCTTGAACACTGAAGCTTTCTTT	CASSGAGTGRPLNTEAFF
TRBD1	TRBV6-5	TRBJ2-7	NA	TGTGCCAGCAGTGAGCCAGGGACAGGGGTCGAGCAGTACTTC	CASSEPGTGVEQYF